The 13 T cell receptor beta chains given below trace back to one sample, sequenced in a study of technical replicates of blood from a few donors. Assay used: immunoSEQ multiplex PCR; TCRdb lists only in-frame clones, some missing. The sample lists more than 65,000 clones, around 94% occurring once. Sequenced material: T cells isolated from PBMCs. All receptors come from a human donor in good health.

The chain carries TRBV6-4 and TRBJ2-1; possible D gene TRBD1, 5 bases. This CDR3 is 14 amino acids long. Germline CDR1 reads MRHNA; CDR2 reads SNTAGT. Trimming cost V 0 bases and J 4 bases, with 7 bases left between them. DNA for the CDR3: TGTGCCAGCAGTGACTCTCCAGGGTACAATGAGCAGTTCTTC. It translates to CASSDSPGYNEQFF.

The rearrangement joins TRBV4-2 to TRBJ2-3; 8 nucleotides agree with TRBD2. The CDR3 spans 16 residues. After removal of 1 base from V and 0 bases from J, the junction contained 3 bases not matched to a gene. Germline CDR1 is LGHNA and CDR2 is YNFKEQ. The CDR3 spells CASSQGPSGSTDTQYF. For the CDR3, the DNA is TGTGCCAGCAGCCAAGGTCCTAGCGGGAGCACAGATACGCAGTATTTT.

The chain uses TRBV14 and TRBJ2-5, with a tentative D call TRBD2 (5 bases). V lost 5 bases, J lost 1 base, and 8 bases lay in between. This CDR3 spans 13 amino acids. CDR1 is SGHDN, CDR2 FVKESK, per germline. CDR3 DNA sequence: TGTGCCAGCAGCGGTGGACTCCAAGAGACCCAGTACTTC. Translated: CASSGGLQETQYF.

The chain joins TRBV7-7 to TRBJ2-1; 8 bases align to TRBD2. V dropped 4 bases and J dropped 7; count of bases not matched to a gene: 3. Germline V gene data show CDR1 as SSHAT and CDR2 as FNYEAQ (reference sequence). This CDR3 comprises 13 residues. The CDR3 DNA reads as TGTGCCAGCAGCTCACTAGCGGATAATGAGCAGTTCTTC. Its translation is CASSSLADNEQFF. Supplemented by reference TRBV7-7 and TRBJ2-1, the full variable domain reads GAGVSQSPRYKVTKRGQDVTLRCDPISSHATLYWYQQALGQGPEFLTYFNYEAQPDKSGLPSDRFSAERPEGSISTLTIQRTEQRDSAMYRCASSSLADNEQFFGPGTRLTVL.

The chain carries TRBV5-4 and TRBJ1-4, with a tentative D call TRBD1 (6 bases). The length of the CDR3 is 12 residues. With 4 bases removed from V and 8 bases from J, the gap between germline ends came to 9 bases. Per germline, CDR1 SGHNT and CDR2 YYREEE (reference sequence). The CDR3 is CASSLRGEKLFF. The CDR3 DNA reads as TGTGCCAGCAGCCTTAGGGGGGAAAAACTGTTTTTT.

The J gene is TRBJ1-6, the V gene TRBV7-3; a possible D gene is TRBD1 (5 bases). CDR3 length equals 14 residues. Germline assignment: CDR1 SGHTA and CDR2 FQGTGA. The germline V and J ends were trimmed by 4 bases and 10 bases, with 14 bases remaining between them. For the CDR3, the DNA is TGTGCCAGCAGCTGGGACTCCCTCCAATCACCCCTCCACTTT. It translates to CASSWDSLQSPLHF.

The V and J genes are TRBV28 and TRBJ2-2, with D perhaps TRBD2 (7 bases). Germline V lookup: CDR1 MDHEN, CDR2 SYDVKM. CDR3 length: 14 residues. This CDR3 reads CATSRGGNTGELFF. The CDR3, as DNA: TGTGCAACCTCTAGGGGGGGGAACACCGGGGAGCTGTTTTTT.

The rearrangement links TRBV4-1 to TRBJ1-5; TRBD1 agrees at 7 bases. J gave up 3 bases and V 4 bases, and 6 bases lay outside the gene matches. CDR1 and CDR2 (germline): MGHRA, YSYEKL. The CDR3 length is 15 residues. Here the CDR3 DNA reads TGCGCCAGCAGCCCCGGGCAGGGGGTCAATCAGCCCCAGCATTTT. This codes for CASSPGQGVNQPQHF.

The chain uses TRBV30 and TRBJ2-7, with 11 bases identical to TRBD2. Germline V gives CDR1 GTSNPN, CDR2 SVGIG (reference sequence). Unmatched junction bases numbered 8, after V lost 4 bases and J lost 3 bases. CDR3 length: 15 residues. DNA for the CDR3: TGTGCCTGGAAGGCTAGCGGGGGGCCGCTCTACGAGCAGTACTTC. Protein sequence: CAWKASGGPLYEQYF. Based on the CDR3 plus reference TRBV30 and TRBJ2-7, the full variable domain is SQTIHQWPATLVQPVGSPLSLECTVEGTSNPNLYWYRQAAGRGLQLLFYSVGIGQISSEVPQNLSASRPQDRQFILSSKKLLLSDSGFYLCAWKASGGPLYEQYFGPGTRLTVT.

The V and J genes are TRBV6-5 and TRBJ1-4; TRBD1 is a possible D gene (5 bases). Germline V gene sequence: CDR1 MNHEY, CDR2 SVGAGI. Trimming cost V 0 bases and J 8 bases, with 16 bases left between them. CDR3 length: 16 amino acids. The CDR3 protein is CASSYSSGQGGEKLFF. The CDR3 bases are TGTGCCAGCAGTTACTCGAGCGGGCAGGGAGGAGAAAAACTGTTTTTT.

The chain links TRBV6-5 to TRBJ2-7; TRBD2 agrees at 7 bases. The germline V gene has CDR1 MNHEY and CDR2 SVGAGI. V was pared by 5 bases and J by 4 bases, with 8 bases of the junction left unmatched. The CDR3 covers 14 residues. The CDR3 loop reads CASSRGGAVYEQYF. In nucleotides, the CDR3 is TGTGCCAGCAGTCGGGGAGGGGCCGTGTACGAGCAGTACTTC.

The chain couples TRBV7-9 to TRBJ2-7; TRBD2 aligns across 9 bases. V lost 4 bases to trimming and J lost 0 bases; unmatched junction nucleotides: 1. CDR1 is SEHNR, CDR2 FQNEAQ, per germline (reference sequence). CDR3 length equals 14 residues. Written as DNA, the CDR3 is TGTGCCAGCAGCTATAGCGGGAGCTCCTACGAGCAGTACTTC. Residues: CASSYSGSSYEQYF.

The V gene is TRBV25-1, the J gene TRBJ1-1; perhaps TRBD1 as D (6 bases). V shed 4 bases and J shed 1 base, with 16 bases lying between them. The CDR3 is 16 residues long. Per germline, CDR1 MGHDK and CDR2 SYGVNS. The CDR3 region is CASSVGAGRRNTEAFF. The CDR3 nucleotides are TGTGCCAGCAGTGTGGGGGCGGGTCGTCGGAACACTGAAGCTTTCTTT.